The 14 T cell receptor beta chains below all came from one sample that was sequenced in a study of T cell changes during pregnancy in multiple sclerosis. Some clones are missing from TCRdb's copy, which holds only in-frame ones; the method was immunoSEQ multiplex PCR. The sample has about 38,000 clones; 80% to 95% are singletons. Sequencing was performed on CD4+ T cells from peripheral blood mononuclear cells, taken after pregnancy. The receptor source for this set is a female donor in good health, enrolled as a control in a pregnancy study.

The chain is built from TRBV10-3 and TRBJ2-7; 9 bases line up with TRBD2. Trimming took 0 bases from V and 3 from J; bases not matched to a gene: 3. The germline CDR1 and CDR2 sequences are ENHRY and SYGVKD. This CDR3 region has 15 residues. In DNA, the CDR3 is TGTGCCATCAGTGAGTCGGGACTAGCAGGCTACGAGCAGTACTTC. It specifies CAISESGLAGYEQYF.

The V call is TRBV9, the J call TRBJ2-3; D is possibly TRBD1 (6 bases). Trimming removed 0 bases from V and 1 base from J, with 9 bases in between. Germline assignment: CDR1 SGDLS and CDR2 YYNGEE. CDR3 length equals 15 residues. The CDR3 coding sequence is TGTGCCAGCAGCGTAGGGGCAGGGGGCACAGATACGCAGTATTTT. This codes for CASSVGAGGTDTQYF.

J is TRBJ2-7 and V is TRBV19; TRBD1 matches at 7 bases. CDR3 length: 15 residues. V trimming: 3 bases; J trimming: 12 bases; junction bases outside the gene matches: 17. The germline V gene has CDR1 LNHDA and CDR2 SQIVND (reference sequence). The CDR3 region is CASSIPGQSGDIRYF. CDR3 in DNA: TGTGCCAGTAGTATCCCGGGACAGTCCGGGGATATTCGGTACTTC.

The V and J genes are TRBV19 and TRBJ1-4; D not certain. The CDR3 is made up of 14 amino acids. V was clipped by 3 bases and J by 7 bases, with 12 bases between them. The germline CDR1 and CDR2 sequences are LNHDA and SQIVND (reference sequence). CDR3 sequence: CASSIGREGEKLFF. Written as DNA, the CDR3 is TGTGCCAGTAGTATCGGTCGGGAAGGTGAAAAACTGTTTTTT. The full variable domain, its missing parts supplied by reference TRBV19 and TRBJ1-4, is DGGITQSPKYLFRKEGQNVTLSCEQNLNHDAMYWYRQDPGQGLRLIYYSQIVNDFQKGDIAEGYSVSREKKESFPLTVTSAQKNPTAFYLCASSIGREGEKLFFGSGTQLSVL.

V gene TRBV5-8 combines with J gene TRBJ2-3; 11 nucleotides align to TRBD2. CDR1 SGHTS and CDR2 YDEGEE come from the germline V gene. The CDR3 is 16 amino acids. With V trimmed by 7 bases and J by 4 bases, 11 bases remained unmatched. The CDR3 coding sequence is TGTGCCAGCCGAACTCGTAGCGGGAGGGCCTCAGATACGCAGTATTTT. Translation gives CASRTRSGRASDTQYF.

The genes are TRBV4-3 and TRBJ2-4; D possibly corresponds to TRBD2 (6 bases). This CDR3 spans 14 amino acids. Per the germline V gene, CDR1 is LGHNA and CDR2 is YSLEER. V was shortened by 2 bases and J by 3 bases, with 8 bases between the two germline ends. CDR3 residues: CASSQLAYKNIQYF. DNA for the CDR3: TGCGCCAGCAGCCAACTAGCGTACAAAAACATTCAGTACTTC.

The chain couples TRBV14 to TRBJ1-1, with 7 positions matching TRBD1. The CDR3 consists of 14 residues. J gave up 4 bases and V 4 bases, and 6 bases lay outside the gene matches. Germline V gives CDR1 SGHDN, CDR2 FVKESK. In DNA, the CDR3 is TGTGCCAGCAGCCCACAGGGGCCGGGCACTGAAGCTTTCTTT. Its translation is CASSPQGPGTEAFF.

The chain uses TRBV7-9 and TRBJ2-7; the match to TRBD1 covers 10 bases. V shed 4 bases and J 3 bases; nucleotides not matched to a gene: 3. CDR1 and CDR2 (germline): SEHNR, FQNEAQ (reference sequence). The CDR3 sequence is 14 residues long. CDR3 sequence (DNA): TGTGCCAGCAGCTGGACAGGGGGACACTACGAGCAGTACTTC. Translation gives CASSWTGGHYEQYF.

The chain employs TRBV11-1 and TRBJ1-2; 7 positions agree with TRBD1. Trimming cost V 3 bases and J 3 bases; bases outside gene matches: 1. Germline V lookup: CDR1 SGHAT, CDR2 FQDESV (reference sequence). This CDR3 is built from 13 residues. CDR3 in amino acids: CASSLGTDYGYTF. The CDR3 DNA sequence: TGTGCCAGCAGCTTGGGGACAGACTATGGCTACACCTTC.

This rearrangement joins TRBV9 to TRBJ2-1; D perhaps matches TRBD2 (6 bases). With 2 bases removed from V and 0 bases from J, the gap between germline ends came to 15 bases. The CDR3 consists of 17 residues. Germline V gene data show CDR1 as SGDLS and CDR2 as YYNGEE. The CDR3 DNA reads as TGTGCCAGCAGCGTGGGCCCGGCGGGAAGCTCCTACAATGAGCAGTTCTTC. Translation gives CASSVGPAGSSYNEQFF. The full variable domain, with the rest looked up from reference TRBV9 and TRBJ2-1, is DSGVTQTPKHLITATGQRVTLRCSPRSGDLSVYWYQQSLDQGLQFLIQYYNGEERAKGNILERFSAQQFPDLHSELNLSSLELGDSALYFCASSVGPAGSSYNEQFFGPGTRLTVL.

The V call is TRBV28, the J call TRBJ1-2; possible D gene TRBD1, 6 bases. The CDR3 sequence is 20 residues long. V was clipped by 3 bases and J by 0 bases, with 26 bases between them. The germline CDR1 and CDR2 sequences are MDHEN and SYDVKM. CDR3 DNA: TGTGCCAGCAGTTTTATCAGGGGTCTCGAGGGAAAGGGTACTAACTATGGCTACACCTTC. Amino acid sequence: CASSFIRGLEGKGTNYGYTF.

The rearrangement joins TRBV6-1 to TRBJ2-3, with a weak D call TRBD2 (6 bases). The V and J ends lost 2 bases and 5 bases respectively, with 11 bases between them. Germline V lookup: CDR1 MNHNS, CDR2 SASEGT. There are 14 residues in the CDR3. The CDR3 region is CASSELQRVDTQYF. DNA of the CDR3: TGTGCCAGCAGTGAACTACAGCGGGTAGATACGCAGTATTTT.

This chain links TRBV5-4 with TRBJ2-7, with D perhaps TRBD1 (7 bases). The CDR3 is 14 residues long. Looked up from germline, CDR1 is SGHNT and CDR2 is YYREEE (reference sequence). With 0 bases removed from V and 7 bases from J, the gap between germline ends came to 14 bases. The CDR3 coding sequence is TGTGCCAGCAGCTTGGCCGCGACAGGGAGGGAGCAGTACTTC. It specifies CASSLAATGREQYF.

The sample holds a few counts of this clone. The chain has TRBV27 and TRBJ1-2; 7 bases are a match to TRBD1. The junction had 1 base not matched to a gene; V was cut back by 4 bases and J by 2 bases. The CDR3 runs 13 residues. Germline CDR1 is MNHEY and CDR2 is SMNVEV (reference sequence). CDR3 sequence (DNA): TGTGCCAGCAGTTGGGACAGAAACTATGGCTACACCTTC. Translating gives CASSWDRNYGYTF.